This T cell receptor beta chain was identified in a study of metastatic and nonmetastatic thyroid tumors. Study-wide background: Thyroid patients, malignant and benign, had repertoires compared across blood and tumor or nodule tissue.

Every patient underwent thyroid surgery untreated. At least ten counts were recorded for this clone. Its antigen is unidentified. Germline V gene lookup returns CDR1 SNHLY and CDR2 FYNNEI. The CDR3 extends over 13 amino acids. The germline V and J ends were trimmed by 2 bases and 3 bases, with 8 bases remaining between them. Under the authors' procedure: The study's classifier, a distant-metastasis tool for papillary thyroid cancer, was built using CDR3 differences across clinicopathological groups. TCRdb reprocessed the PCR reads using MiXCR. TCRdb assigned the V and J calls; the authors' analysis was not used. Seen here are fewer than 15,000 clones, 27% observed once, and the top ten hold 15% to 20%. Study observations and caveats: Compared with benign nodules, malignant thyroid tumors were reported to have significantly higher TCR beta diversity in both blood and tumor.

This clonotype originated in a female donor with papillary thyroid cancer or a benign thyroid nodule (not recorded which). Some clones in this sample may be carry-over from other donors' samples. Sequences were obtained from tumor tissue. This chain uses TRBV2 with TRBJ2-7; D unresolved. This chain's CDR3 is CASSENLVYEQYF. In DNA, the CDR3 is TGTGCCAGCAGTGAAAACTTAGTCTACGAGCAGTACTTC.